This TCR beta chain appears in the sequencing data of a study of T cells in Graves' hyperthyroidism and ophthalmopathy. On the study more broadly: Specimen type is peripheral blood, collected at initial diagnosis prior to any treatment. Study-level results: In validation, the model predicted ophthalmopathy. These predictions came a median about 6.5 months before onset. Among clonotypes expanded in thyroid above 0.001, most were also found in blood. In the analysis, a 13 V-J model separated ophthalmopathy from stable hyperthyroidism.

This clonotype was counted at least ten times. Its antigen remains unknown. CDR1 SGHRS and CDR2 YFSETQ come from the germline V gene. The CDR3 totals 14 residues. Trimming took off 1 base at V and 1 base at J, with 8 bases between the two ends. Amplified regions were TCR beta CDR3 sequences from RNA transcripts. In the first-round RT-PCR of the TCR CDR3, the HTBI primer set was used. TCRdb analysed the multiplex PCR reads with MiXCR anew, one entry per CDR3 protein. The table has 470,000 or so distinct CDR3 sequences, around 21% seen once; the top ten hold around 27%. The sequence came from a man aged 18-30 years with Graves' hyperthyroidism. The gene calls are TRBV5-1 and TRBJ1-1; D gene uncertain. Sample: blood. DNA of the CDR3: TGCGCCAGCAGCTTGAAGTCCCCGAACACTGAAGCTTTCTTT. This translates into CASSLKSPNTEAFF.